This T cell receptor beta chain is drawn from a study of Graves' ophthalmopathy and Graves' hyperthyroidism. RNA transcripts were the source from which TCR beta CDR3 regions were amplified. The library came from an HTBI-primed first-round RT-PCR and a second-round multiplex PCR. MiXCR, applied by TCRdb to the multiplex PCR reads, yields one record per CDR3 protein. The repertoire holds 350,000 to 450,000 distinct CDR3 sequences, with approximately 21% as singletons. As concerns this clonotype: As yet, its antigen is unknown.

Researchers classed hyperthyroidism as stable given no ophthalmopathy within 18 months of follow-up. The evidence that diagnosis relied on was clinical symptoms, serum thyroxine, TRAb, thyroid ultrasound and orbital computed tomography. PBMCs stemmed from 7.5 to 10 ml of fresh peripheral blood. The ends were cut back, 2 bases at V and 0 bases at J, with 19 bases in the middle. The CDR3 spans 18 residues. Germline V gene sequence: CDR1 MNHEY, CDR2 SMNVEV (reference sequence). Study findings and constraints: Blood repertoires reportedly contained most expanded thyroid clonotypes above 0.001 frequency.

Sequenced material: peripheral blood. This receptor was taken from a woman between 18 and 29 years old with stable Graves' hyperthyroidism. This chain joins TRBV27 and TRBJ1-1, with no clear D. CDR3 amino acids: CASSLLFGPDYMNTEAFF. Here the CDR3 DNA reads TGTGCCAGCAGTTTACTCTTTGGGCCAGACTACATGAACACTGAAGCTTTCTTT.